These 11 T cell receptor beta chains originate from one sample sequenced in a study of T-cell reconstitution after alpha-beta-depleted transplantation in children. Preparation of the TCRbeta library was carried out with unique molecular identifiers. TCRdb reprocessed the PCR reads with MiXCR, giving one entry per CDR3 protein. This sample has some 70,000 distinct CDR3 sequences, with 4.9% found just once. The input for sequencing was PBMCs, mostly from graft donor cells, taken 180 days after TCRalphabeta/CD19-depleted stem cell transplant. These receptors were obtained from a boy under three years old who had a stem cell transplant for acute myeloid leukemia, so the T cells may come from the graft donor.

This clonotype was recorded at least ten times. J is TRBJ1-1 and V is TRBV6-5, with a tentative D call TRBD1 (5 bases). The CDR3 consists of 14 residues. The V end lost 3 bases, the J end lost 8 bases, and 16 bases lay between the germline ends. The germline gives CDR1 MNHEY, CDR2 SVGAGI. For the CDR3, the DNA is TGTGCCAGCAGTTATGGTCGACGGGGGGTAGAAGCTTTCTTT. Translation: CASSYGRRGVEAFF.

This clonotype was found many times. The rearrangement links TRBV11-1 to TRBJ1-2; 7 bases fit TRBD1. Trimming took 0 bases from V and 7 from J; bases not matched to a gene: 17. The length of the CDR3 is 18 residues. Germline lookup yields CDR1 SGHAT and CDR2 FQDESV (reference sequence). This CDR3 is CASSLALSRDSPPGGYTF. As DNA, the CDR3 is TGTGCCAGCAGCTTAGCCCTTTCCAGGGACAGTCCCCCGGGTGGCTACACCTTC.

In this sample, this clonotype turned up many times. The chain has TRBV4-3 and TRBJ1-2; the D is unclear. Trimming took 0 bases from V and 5 from J, leaving 16 bases between them. This CDR3 region has 16 residues. Germline V lookup: CDR1 LGHNA, CDR2 YSLEER. As DNA, the CDR3 is TGCGCCAGCAGCCAAGACTCAGATCCTCCCCTATATGGCTACACCTTC. As protein: CASSQDSDPPLYGYTF.

The table lists this clonotype with many counts. J is TRBJ1-5 and V is TRBV10-2; a possible D gene is TRBD1 (5 bases). The V gene's germline CDR1 is WSHSY and CDR2 SAAADI. Trimming removed 0 bases at V and 7 bases at J, with 19 bases between. The CDR3 loop spans 17 amino acids. DNA for the CDR3: TGCGCCAGCAGTGAGTCGACCACTCCCAGAAGGGGACAGCCCCAGCATTTT. Its translation: CASSESTTPRRGQPQHF.

This clonotype was seen repeatedly, ten times or more. The chain uses TRBV4-3 and TRBJ2-7; 11 bases align to TRBD1. Germline-derived CDR1 and CDR2 are LGHNA and YSLEER. The CDR3 contains 17 residues. The J segment lost 4 bases and the V segment lost 4 bases, leaving 12 bases of the junction unmatched. In nucleotides, the CDR3 is TGCGCCAGCAGCCCAAGTATAACCCGGGACAGGGGGTACGAGCAGTACTTC. It codes for CASSPSITRDRGYEQYF.

This clonotype was found many times. The V gene is TRBV6-5, the J gene TRBJ2-3, with 8 bases fitting TRBD2. J gave up 7 bases and V 0 bases, and 12 bases lay outside the gene matches. Germline V gives CDR1 MNHEY, CDR2 SVGAGI. This CDR3 spans 17 amino acids. DNA of the CDR3: TGTGCCAGCAGTTACTCGTCGGCGGGGGGCCCTCCGAATACGCAGTATTTT. It encodes CASSYSSAGGPPNTQYF.

This clonotype showed up many times. The chain combines TRBV4-3 with TRBJ1-1; D remains ambiguous. V lost 4 bases and J lost 2, with 11 bases in between. The CDR3 length is 14 residues. Germline V CDR1 and CDR2: LGHNA, YSLEER. The CDR3 DNA reads as TGCGCCAGCAGCCGAGGTAGGGCAAACACTGAAGCTTTCTTT. Its translation is CASSRGRANTEAFF.

This clonotype has just a few counts. This chain joins TRBV2 and TRBJ2-5; D is uncertain. V lost 3 bases and J lost 2, with 7 bases in between. Germline V lookup: CDR1 SNHLY, CDR2 FYNNEI. This CDR3 is 13 amino acids long. This chain's CDR3 is CASSEGDQETQYF. DNA of the CDR3: TGTGCCAGCAGTGAGGGCGATCAAGAGACCCAGTACTTC.

V usage is TRBV19 and J usage is TRBJ2-1; 7 nucleotides line up with TRBD2. V lost 6 bases, J lost 4 bases, and 9 bases stayed unmatched. Germline assignment: CDR1 LNHDA and CDR2 SQIVND (reference sequence). The CDR3 is 15 amino acids. The CDR3 bases are TGTGCCAGTAGCCCAGGGAGGGTTGGATACAATGAGCAGTTCTTC. Residues: CASSPGRVGYNEQFF. The complete variable domain, with remaining parts taken from reference TRBV19 and TRBJ2-1, reads DGGITQSPKYLFRKEGQNVTLSCEQNLNHDAMYWYRQDPGQGLRLIYYSQIVNDFQKGDIAEGYSVSREKKESFPLTVTSAQKNPTAFYLCASSPGRVGYNEQFFGPGTRLTVL.

At least ten counts were recorded for this clonotype. This rearrangement joins TRBV3-1 to TRBJ2-3; 11 bases are a match to TRBD1. The CDR3 has 17 amino acids. J was trimmed by 6 bases and V by 5 bases; bases with no gene match: 13. Germline V gene sequence: CDR1 LGHDT, CDR2 YNNKEL (reference sequence). CDR3 sequence reads: CASSNFKDRGRLDTQYF. The CDR3 DNA reads TGTGCCAGCAGCAACTTTAAGGACAGGGGGCGCTTGGATACGCAGTATTTT.

This clonotype showed up many times. The genes are TRBV10-3 and TRBJ2-2; no firm D call. Per the germline V gene, CDR1 is ENHRY and CDR2 is SYGVKD. The length of the CDR3 is 15 residues. Deletions cut 2 bases from V and 4 bases from J, with 11 bases between. CDR3 in amino acids: CAISETTAGTGELFF. CDR3 DNA sequence: TGTGCCATCAGTGAGACTACCGCAGGCACCGGGGAGCTGTTTTTT.